What follows is one T cell receptor (beta chain) and its context. The V end was cut by 7 bases, the J end by 4 bases, with 14 bases between. CDR1 and CDR2 from the germline V gene are MDHEN and SYDVKM. The CDR3 extends over 13 amino acids. The data were obtained in a study of T cell changes during pregnancy in multiple sclerosis. Sequenced by immunoSEQ multiplex PCR; TCRdb stores in-frame clones only, minus some. In the table there are 80,000 to 95,000 clones, roughly 93% of which are singletons. V usage is TRBV28 and J usage is TRBJ2-7; TRBD2 might be the D (6 bases). The source of this sequence is a female donor in good health, enrolled as a control in a pregnancy study. The specimen comprised peripheral blood, sampled in the third trimester of pregnancy. The CDR3 DNA is TGTGCCAGCAATGCGGGACTTAAGTACGAGCAGTACTTC. It encodes CASNAGLKYEQYF.